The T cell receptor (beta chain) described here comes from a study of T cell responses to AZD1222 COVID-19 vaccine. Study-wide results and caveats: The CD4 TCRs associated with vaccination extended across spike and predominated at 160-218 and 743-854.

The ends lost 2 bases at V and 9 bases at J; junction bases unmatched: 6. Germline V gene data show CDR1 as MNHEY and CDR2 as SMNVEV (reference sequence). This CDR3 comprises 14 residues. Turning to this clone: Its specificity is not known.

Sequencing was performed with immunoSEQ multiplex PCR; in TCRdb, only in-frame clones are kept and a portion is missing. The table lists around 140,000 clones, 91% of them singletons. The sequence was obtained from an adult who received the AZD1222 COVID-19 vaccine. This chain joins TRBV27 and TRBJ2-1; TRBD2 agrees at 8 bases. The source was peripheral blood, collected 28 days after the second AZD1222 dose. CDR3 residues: CASSLGTGGVEQFF. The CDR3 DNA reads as TGTGCCAGCAGTTTAGGTACCGGGGGGGTTGAGCAGTTCTTC.